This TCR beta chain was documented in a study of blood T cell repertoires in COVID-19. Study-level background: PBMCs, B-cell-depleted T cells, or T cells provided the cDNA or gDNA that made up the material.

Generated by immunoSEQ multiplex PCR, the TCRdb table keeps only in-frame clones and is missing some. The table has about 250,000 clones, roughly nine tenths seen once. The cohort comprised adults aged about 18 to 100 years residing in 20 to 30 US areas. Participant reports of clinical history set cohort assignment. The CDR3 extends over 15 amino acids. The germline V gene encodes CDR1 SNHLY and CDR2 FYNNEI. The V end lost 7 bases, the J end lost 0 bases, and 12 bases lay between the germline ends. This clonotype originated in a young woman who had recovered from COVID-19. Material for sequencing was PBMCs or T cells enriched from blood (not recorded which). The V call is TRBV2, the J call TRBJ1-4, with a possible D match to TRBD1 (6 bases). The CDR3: CASTSQGATNEKLFF. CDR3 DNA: TGTGCCAGCACCTCACAGGGTGCAACTAATGAAAAACTGTTTTTT.